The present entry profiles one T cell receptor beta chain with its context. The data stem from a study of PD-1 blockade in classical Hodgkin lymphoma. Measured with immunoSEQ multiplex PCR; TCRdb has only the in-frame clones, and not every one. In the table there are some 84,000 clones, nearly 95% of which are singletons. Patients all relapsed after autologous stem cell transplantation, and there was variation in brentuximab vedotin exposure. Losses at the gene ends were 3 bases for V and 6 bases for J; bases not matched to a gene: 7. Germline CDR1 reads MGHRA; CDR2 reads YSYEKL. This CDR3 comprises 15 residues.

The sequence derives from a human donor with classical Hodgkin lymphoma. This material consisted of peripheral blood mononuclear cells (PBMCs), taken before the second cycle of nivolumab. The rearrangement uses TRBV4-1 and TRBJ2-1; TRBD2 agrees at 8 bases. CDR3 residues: CASSHPSGRGNEQFF. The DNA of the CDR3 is TGCGCCAGCAGCCATCCCAGCGGGAGAGGCAATGAGCAGTTCTTC.